Listed here are 29 T cell receptor beta chains from one sample, sequenced in a study of patients and donors after allogeneic stem cell transplantation. TCRdb ran MiXCR on the RT-PCR reads and lists one entry per CDR3 protein. The sample comprises 150,000 to 200,000 distinct CDR3 sequences, over 25% of which are singletons, and around 3.3% rests with the top ten. Input material: blood, either unsorted or a sorted T cell fraction (not recorded which). The receptors shown here come from a human donor who was either an allogeneic HSCT recipient or a stem cell or donor lymphocyte infusion donor (not recorded which). It is not recorded whose cells these are; they may come from a transplant donor.

This clonotype has a count of ten or more. This chain joins TRBV3-1 and TRBJ1-1, with D unclear. This CDR3 has 12 amino acids. Between the trimmed V and J ends, which lost 0 bases and 7 bases, there was a span of 6 bases. Germline V lookup: CDR1 LGHDT, CDR2 YNNKEL (reference sequence). CDR3 amino acids: CASSQDGDEAFF. For the CDR3, the DNA is TGTGCCAGCAGCCAAGATGGAGATGAAGCTTTCTTT.

The chain uses TRBV30 and TRBJ2-7, with TRBD2 identical over 10 bases. The length of the CDR3 is 15 residues. The V segment lost 1 base and the J segment 3 bases; nucleotides outside the gene matches: 6. Germline V lookup: CDR1 GTSNPN, CDR2 SVGIG (reference sequence). CDR3 loop: CAWSGGLANLYEQYF. As DNA, the CDR3 is TGTGCCTGGAGTGGGGGACTAGCGAATCTCTACGAGCAGTACTTC.

This clonotype was recorded many times. This chain uses TRBV4-1 with TRBJ1-6; a possible D gene is TRBD1 (5 bases). V lost 0 bases and J 8 bases, leaving 11 bases between the germline ends. Germline CDR1 reads MGHRA; CDR2 reads YSYEKL. The CDR3 contains 15 residues. The CDR3 DNA follows: TGCGCCAGCAGCCAAGATAGACAGCCCCATTCACCCCTCCACTTT. It codes for CASSQDRQPHSPLHF.

The chain links TRBV20-1 to TRBJ1-2; D not certain. The CDR3 sequence is 12 residues long. V was cut by 3 bases and J by 4 bases, with 9 bases left in between. Germline lookup yields CDR1 DFQATT and CDR2 SNEGSKA (reference sequence). CDR3 nucleotide sequence: TGCAGTGCTAGTTACCCGTTCTATGGCTACACCTTC. Encoded protein: CSASYPFYGYTF.

The chain combines TRBV12-3 or TRBV12-4 with TRBJ2-7; D is possibly TRBD2 (6 bases). The CDR3 length is 15 residues. Trimming shortened V by 3 bases and J by 2 bases, and 14 bases separated the two germline ends. The DNA of the CDR3 is TGTGCCAGCAGTTTGGGGGGAGCGATGGCCTACGAGCAGTACTTC. Amino acids: CASSLGGAMAYEQYF.

V usage is TRBV21-1 and J usage is TRBJ2-5; the table assigns TRBD2, which was not confirmed against the DNA. TRBV21-1 has pseudogene status. This CDR3 is 14 amino acids long. The CDR3 here is CASSQRALPETQYF. For the CDR3, the DNA is TGTGCCAGCAGCCAAAGGGCTCTCCCAGAGACCCAGTACTTC.

This clonotype was found many times. The rearrangement uses TRBV6-5 and TRBJ1-5, with 7 bases lining up with TRBD1. Germline V gene data show CDR1 as MNHEY and CDR2 as SVGAGI. The J segment lost 2 bases and the V segment lost 8 bases, leaving 6 bases of the junction unmatched. The CDR3 has 14 residues. The CDR3 here is CASWTGTGNQPQHF. CDR3 sequence (DNA): TGTGCCAGCTGGACCGGGACAGGCAATCAGCCCCAGCATTTT.

The chain recombines TRBV20-1 with TRBJ2-3; D remains unclear. The CDR3 extends over 12 amino acids. Germline CDR1 reads DFQATT; CDR2 reads SNEGSKA (reference sequence). Trimming cost V 5 bases and J 3 bases, with 9 bases left between them. The chain's CDR3 is CSAPRSTDTQYF. Here the CDR3 DNA reads TGCAGTGCTCCCCGGAGTACAGATACGCAGTATTTT.

The CDR3 spells CASAPGLSNQPQHF. The CDR3 DNA reads as TGTGCCAGCGCGCCGGGACTGAGCAATCAGCCCCAGCATTTT. The chain uses TRBV18 and TRBJ1-5, with a tentative D call TRBD1 (5 bases). The ends were cut back, 8 bases at V and 1 base at J, with 12 bases in the middle. Germline CDR1 reads KGHSH; CDR2 reads LQKENI. CDR3 length: 14 amino acids.

This clonotype was recorded only once. The chain uses TRBV4-2 and TRBJ2-7, with D possibly being TRBD2 (7 bases). Trimming left V 1 base short and J 6 bases short, with 13 bases between. The CDR3 is 14 residues long. Germline-derived CDR1 and CDR2 are LGHNA and YNFKEQ. CDR3 in amino acids: CASSQVWAGAEQYF. The DNA of the CDR3 is TGTGCCAGCAGCCAAGTGTGGGCGGGGGCCGAGCAGTACTTC.

In its sample, this clonotype was seen a few times. The chain recombines TRBV12-3 or TRBV12-4 with TRBJ2-1; the match to TRBD1 covers 8 bases. CDR3 size: 16 residues. V lost 1 base to trimming and J lost 0 bases; unmatched junction nucleotides: 2. Written as DNA, the CDR3 is TGTGCCAGCAGTTTAGGGGACAGGAGCTCCTACAATGAGCAGTTCTTC. Protein sequence: CASSLGDRSSYNEQFF.

In this sample, this clonotype turned up once. The V gene is TRBV9, the J gene TRBJ2-7; 7 bases are shared with TRBD2. Per germline, CDR1 SGDLS and CDR2 YYNGEE. This CDR3 has 16 residues. V lost 4 bases and J lost 0; bases outside the gene matches: 10. This chain's CDR3 is CASSPRGRESSYEQYF. The CDR3 nucleotides are TGTGCCAGCAGCCCCCGTGGGAGGGAGAGCTCCTACGAGCAGTACTTC.

The chain employs TRBV12-3 or TRBV12-4 and TRBJ2-3; perhaps TRBD2 as D (5 bases). The CDR3 consists of 14 residues. Trimming stripped 5 bases from V and 4 bases from J, with 13 bases between. For the CDR3, the DNA is TGTGCCAGCAGTGCGTCCGGGATTTCAGATACGCAGTATTTT. Translating gives CASSASGISDTQYF.

The chain combines TRBV5-1 with TRBJ1-5, with D perhaps matching TRBD1 (5 bases). The V end was cut by 1 base, the J end by 6 bases, with 8 bases between. The germline V gene has CDR1 SGHRS and CDR2 YFSETQ. There are 13 residues in the CDR3. CDR3: CASSLSGSQPQHF. DNA for the CDR3: TGCGCCAGCAGCTTGTCAGGGTCTCAGCCCCAGCATTTT. The full variable domain, its missing parts supplied by reference TRBV5-1 and TRBJ1-5, is KAGVTQTPRYLIKTRGQQVTLSCSPISGHRSVSWYQQTPGQGLQFLFEYFSETQRNKGNFPGRFSGRQFSNSRSEMNVSTLELGDSALYLCASSLSGSQPQHFGDGTRLSIL.

This clonotype occurred once. The CDR3 loop reads CASSLTRRRTDTQYF. Written as DNA, the CDR3 is TGTGCCAGCAGCTTAACCCGACGGCGCACAGATACGCAGTATTTT. The rearrangement uses TRBV7-2 and TRBJ2-3; D is ambiguous. Trimming removed 2 bases at V and 1 base at J, with 10 bases between. This CDR3 spans 15 amino acids. The germline CDR1 and CDR2 sequences are SGHTA and FQGNSA. Looking up the rest from reference TRBV7-2 and TRBJ2-3 gives the full variable domain: GAGVSQSPSNKVTEKGKDVELRCDPISGHTALYWYRQSLGQGLEFLIYFQGNSAPDKSGLPSDRFSAERTGGSVSTLTIQRTQQEDSAVYLCASSLTRRRTDTQYFGPGTRLTVL.

This chain connects TRBV28 to TRBJ2-7; D may be TRBD1 (5 bases). Germline-derived CDR1 and CDR2 are MDHEN and SYDVKM. The CDR3 spans 12 residues. The V gene lost 3 bases and the J gene lost 7 bases, with 10 bases spanning the gap. Here the CDR3 DNA reads TGTGCCAGCAGTTTCGCAGGGCCGGAGCAGTACTTC. Translation: CASSFAGPEQYF.

This clonotype was recorded once. V and J are TRBV12-3 or TRBV12-4 and TRBJ2-7; D possibly corresponds to TRBD2 (6 bases). Trimming shortened V by 4 bases and J by 5 bases, and 18 bases separated the two germline ends. The CDR3 has 15 amino acids. The DNA of the CDR3 is TGTGCCAGCAGTTACCGGTACCCGGGAGCAGACGAGCAGTACTTC. It is translated as CASSYRYPGADEQYF.

The rearrangement joins TRBV5-4 to TRBJ2-1; D might be TRBD2 (5 bases). Germline-derived CDR1 and CDR2 are SGHNT and YYREEE (reference sequence). CDR3 length equals 16 residues. Deletions cut 2 bases from V and 1 base from J, with 13 bases between. The CDR3 nucleotides are TGTGCCAGCAGCTTCTCGCTAGCCGGGTCCTACAATGAGCAGTTCTTC. It encodes CASSFSLAGSYNEQFF.

V gene TRBV7-6 combines with J gene TRBJ2-7; no definite D call. The ends were cut back, 0 bases at V and 0 bases at J, with 18 bases in the middle. Looked up from germline, CDR1 is SGHVS and CDR2 is FNYEAQ. The CDR3 is made up of 18 amino acids. The CDR3 DNA reads as TGTGCCAGCAGCTTAGCACAGTCTTTTCTTATTAGCTCCTACGAGCAGTACTTC. It is translated as CASSLAQSFLISSYEQYF. Filled out from reference TRBV7-6 and TRBJ2-7, the complete variable domain reads GAGVSQSPRYKVTKRGQDVALRCDPISGHVSLYWYRQALGQGPEFLTYFNYEAQQDKSGLPNDRFSAERPEGSISTLTIQRTEQRDSAMYRCASSLAQSFLISSYEQYFGPGTRLTVT.

Many counts were recorded for this clonotype. The chain employs TRBV4-3 and TRBJ2-7; D gene uncertain. The germline gives CDR1 LGHNA, CDR2 YSLEER. The V gene lost 2 bases and the J gene lost 1 base, with 9 bases spanning the gap. This CDR3 contains 14 residues. The chain's CDR3 is CASSQTYPSYEQYF. The CDR3 DNA sequence: TGCGCCAGCAGCCAAACCTATCCTTCCTACGAGCAGTACTTC.

This clonotype was seen repeatedly, ten times or more. In nucleotides, the CDR3 is TGCAGCGTTGGACAGGGTAATGAAAAACTGTTTTTT. Amino acid sequence: CSVGQGNEKLFF. This chain connects TRBV29-1 to TRBJ1-4; 7 nucleotides line up with TRBD1. Germline trimming cut 4 bases from V and 4 bases from J; bases unmatched to any gene: 0. CDR3 length: 12 residues. Germline-derived CDR1 and CDR2 are SQVTM and ANQGSEA.

This chain connects TRBV4-3 to TRBJ1-5; the D gene is possibly TRBD1 (5 bases). Germline loops: CDR1 LGHNA, CDR2 YSLEER. Trimming took 1 base from V and 7 from J, leaving 11 bases between them. This CDR3 has 14 amino acids. The CDR3 coding sequence is TGCGCCAGCAGCCAAGTTCGGGGGGAACAGCCCCAGCATTTT. It translates to CASSQVRGEQPQHF.

The chain joins TRBV12-3 or TRBV12-4 to TRBJ2-1, with D uncertain. V lost 5 bases to trimming and J lost 6 bases, with 14 bases between them. This CDR3 has 14 residues. CDR3 bases: TGTGCCAGCAGTCCCGGCAGCAAGGGCAATGAGCAGTTCTTC. Residues: CASSPGSKGNEQFF.

The genes are TRBV7-6 and TRBJ1-1; D not certain. Germline V CDR1 and CDR2: SGHVS, FNYEAQ. This CDR3 region has 15 residues. Deletions cut 5 bases from V and 1 base from J, with 14 bases between. CDR3 sequence (DNA): TGTGCCAGCAGCCCAAGGATAGGTCAGAACACTGAAGCTTTCTTT. Encoded protein: CASSPRIGQNTEAFF. Looking up the rest from reference TRBV7-6 and TRBJ1-1 gives the full variable domain: GAGVSQSPRYKVTKRGQDVALRCDPISGHVSLYWYRQALGQGPEFLTYFNYEAQQDKSGLPNDRFSAERPEGSISTLTIQRTEQRDSAMYRCASSPRIGQNTEAFFGQGTRLTVV.

This sequence joins TRBV4-2 and TRBJ1-2; 8 bases agree with TRBD1. The length of the CDR3 is 15 residues. Per germline, CDR1 LGHNA and CDR2 YNFKEQ. V gave up 0 bases and J gave up 8 bases; unmatched junction bases: 8. In DNA, the CDR3 is TGTGCCAGCAGCCAAGAGGACAGGGAACTACGAGGCTACACCTTC. As protein: CASSQEDRELRGYTF.

This clonotype was recorded many times. The chain has TRBV27 and TRBJ2-3, with TRBD2 matching 8 bases. The germline V gene has CDR1 MNHEY and CDR2 SMNVEV (reference sequence). The V gene end was trimmed by 5 bases and the J gene end by 5 bases; junction bases not matched to a gene: 12. The CDR3 consists of 16 residues. In DNA, the CDR3 is TGTGCCAGCAGTAACTCACCGGGACTAGTGGTAGATACGCAGTATTTT. Protein product: CASSNSPGLVVDTQYF.

V and J are TRBV29-1 and TRBJ2-7; 7 nucleotides align to TRBD1. CDR3 length: 13 amino acids. V lost 2 bases, J lost 1 base, and 2 bases stayed unmatched. Per the germline V gene, CDR1 is SQVTM and CDR2 is ANQGSEA. The CDR3 DNA reads TGCAGCGTTGAACAGGACAGGTCCTACGAGCAGTACTTC. Its protein is CSVEQDRSYEQYF.

This chain joins TRBV20-1 and TRBJ2-7; D gene ambiguous. V was cut by 1 base and J by 4 bases, with 17 bases left in between. The CDR3 has 15 amino acids. CDR1 is DFQATT and CDR2 is SNEGSKA in the germline V gene (reference sequence). The CDR3 reads CSARGSYGPEYEQYF. The CDR3 DNA sequence: TGCAGTGCTAGAGGGTCTTACGGACCCGAATACGAGCAGTACTTC.

V usage is TRBV12-3 or TRBV12-4 and J usage is TRBJ1-1, with no clear D. With 3 bases removed from V and 4 bases from J, the gap between germline ends came to 9 bases. CDR3 length: 13 residues. The CDR3 sequence is CASSFKGTTEAFF. The CDR3 coding sequence is TGTGCCAGCAGTTTTAAGGGAACCACTGAAGCTTTCTTT.